This T cell receptor beta chain emerged from a study of response to subunit inactivated influenza vaccine. On this clonotype itself: The antigen is unknown.

TCRdb independently ran MiXCR on the RT-PCR reads; one entry per CDR3 protein. The sample has 450,000 to 500,000 distinct CDR3 sequences; 10% to 11% are singletons. General study points: Authors suggested each seasonal influenza vaccination recruits few new T cells.

Deletions cut 10 bases from V and 7 bases from J, with 16 bases between. This CDR3 has 13 amino acids. The germline gives CDR1 MDHEN, CDR2 SYDVKM. The receptor comes from a man in his fifties who received an inactivated influenza vaccine. This chain connects TRBV28 to TRBJ2-2; maybe TRBD2 (6 bases). The material was PBMCs from blood, obtained about 6 weeks after vaccination. In DNA, the CDR3 is TGTGCCACCCGGGACTCCCATGGCGGGGAGCTGTTTTTT. It translates to CATRDSHGGELFF.